This T cell receptor (beta chain) was identified during a study of cytomegalovirus exposure and HLA in healthy donors. The CDR3 extends over 16 amino acids. Germline V gene data show CDR1 as PRHDT and CDR2 as FYEKMQ (reference sequence). The V and J ends lost 2 bases and 3 bases, in that order; junction bases with no gene match: 5. TCRdb's copy holds only in-frame clones and misses some; the assay was immunoSEQ multiplex PCR. The sample has 130,000 to 150,000 clones; over 80% are singletons. This clone appeared a single time. Antigen: not known. Study findings and constraints: There were fewer than 200 TCR beta chains listed as cytomegalovirus-associated. Most TCR sequences were seen very rarely across donors, but some public TCRs occurred in many.

This receptor was identified in a man younger than 30 in good health and CMV-seropositive. The rearrangement links TRBV13 to TRBJ2-3, with TRBD1 matching over 10 bases. Material: PBMCs. The CDR3 region is CASSLTRQGATDTQYF. CDR3 bases: TGTGCCAGCAGCTTAACCCGACAGGGGGCGACAGATACGCAGTATTTT.